The 9 T cell receptor beta chains given below trace back to one sample, sequenced in a study of blood T cell repertoires in COVID-19. Here immunoSEQ multiplex PCR was the method, and the copy in TCRdb shows in-frame clones only, minus some. The sample lists roughly 410,000 clones; approximately 87% were seen once. The sequencing sample was made of peripheral blood. The source is a woman aged 55-69 years with COVID-19, enrolled during active disease.

The chain carries TRBV11-1 and TRBJ1-6; D possibly corresponds to TRBD1 (5 bases). This CDR3 contains 16 residues. Trimming stripped 6 bases from V and 7 bases from J, with 19 bases between. The germline gives CDR1 SGHAT, CDR2 FQDESV (reference sequence). The CDR3 here is CASSFLATRGNSPLHF. Here the CDR3 DNA reads TGTGCCAGCAGTTTCCTCGCGACAAGGGGCAATTCACCCCTCCACTTT.

The J gene is TRBJ2-7, the V gene TRBV7-9; possible D gene TRBD1, 5 bases. V lost 1 base, J lost 5 bases, and 12 bases lay in between. This CDR3 is 14 amino acids long. The germline gives CDR1 SEHNR, CDR2 FQNEAQ (reference sequence). CDR3 loop: CASSLGGRANEQYF. Written as DNA, the CDR3 is TGTGCCAGCAGCTTAGGTGGCAGGGCCAACGAGCAGTACTTC.

This chain joins TRBV4-2 and TRBJ2-5, with 7 bases fitting TRBD2. The V and J ends lost 4 bases and 3 bases, in that order; junction bases with no gene match: 2. This CDR3 spans 13 amino acids. Germline values: CDR1 LGHNA, CDR2 YNFKEQ. The CDR3 sequence is CASSRGGEETQYF. The CDR3 DNA reads as TGTGCCAGCAGCCGGGGGGGGGAAGAGACCCAGTACTTC.

V and J are TRBV18 and TRBJ2-4, with 9 bases lining up with TRBD1. Germline V gene data show CDR1 as KGHSH and CDR2 as LQKENI. Trimming removed 3 bases from V and 0 bases from J; junction bases left unmatched: 6. This CDR3 comprises 17 residues. DNA of the CDR3: TGTGCCAGCTCACCTCTACAGGGGGCTAGAGCCAAAAACATTCAGTACTTC. Translated: CASSPLQGARAKNIQYF.

The table lists this clone with a count of one. J is TRBJ2-4 and V is TRBV7-9, with 9 positions matching TRBD1. J was trimmed by 0 bases and V by 5 bases; bases with no gene match: 5. The CDR3 covers 16 residues. The V gene's germline CDR1 is SEHNR and CDR2 FQNEAQ (reference sequence). The CDR3 coding sequence is TGTGCCAGCAGCCTCGGACAGGGGCTAGCCAAAAACATTCAGTACTTC. Protein sequence: CASSLGQGLAKNIQYF.

V usage is TRBV7-6 and J usage is TRBJ2-1; 11 bases match TRBD2. CDR3 length equals 15 residues. Germline V lookup: CDR1 SGHVS, CDR2 FNYEAQ. After removal of 5 bases from V and 4 bases from J, the junction contained 4 bases not matched to a gene. The CDR3 region is CASSKTSGGYNEQFF. For the CDR3, the DNA is TGTGCCAGCAGCAAAACTAGCGGGGGATACAATGAGCAGTTCTTC.

The rearrangement uses TRBV6-5 and TRBJ1-1; weak D call: TRBD1 (6 bases). Germline CDR1 reads MNHEY; CDR2 reads SVGAGI. V lost 2 bases, J lost 0 bases, and 10 bases lay in between. The length of the CDR3 is 15 residues. The CDR3 protein is CASSYQGSMNTEAFF. The CDR3 bases are TGTGCCAGCAGTTACCAGGGGTCCATGAACACTGAAGCTTTCTTT.

The chain employs TRBV10-3 and TRBJ2-7; TRBD2 matches 9 bases. This CDR3 has 17 amino acids. Losses at the gene ends were 4 bases for V and 5 bases for J; bases not matched to a gene: 15. Per the germline V gene, CDR1 is ENHRY and CDR2 is SYGVKD. The CDR3 DNA is TGTGCCATCAGTGCACGCCTCGGCGGGGGGGCTCACAACGAGCAGTACTTC. It translates to CAISARLGGGAHNEQYF.

The genes are TRBV11-2 and TRBJ1-6; 7 bases agree with TRBD1. With 3 bases clipped from V and 7 bases from J, the junction kept 3 bases outside the gene matches. In germline, CDR1 is SGHAT, CDR2 FQNNGV. The CDR3 loop spans 14 amino acids. CDR3 sequence (DNA): TGTGCCAGCAGCTTGGGGACAGTGAATTCACCCCTCCACTTT. It translates to CASSLGTVNSPLHF.